A selection of T cell receptor beta chains follows, all from one sample in a study of cytomegalovirus exposure and HLA in healthy donors. The data were produced by immunoSEQ multiplex PCR, yet TCRdb's version contains in-frame clones alone and is incomplete. The data show 100,000 to 150,000 clones, approximately 78% seen once. Sequencing was carried out using PBMCs. Every receptor here comes from a woman aged 40 to 55 in good health and CMV-seropositive. Both conserved end residues are part of each CDR3. D genes are given only for firm matches. Size values are once, few and many counts, or a class for expanded clones, and some rows have none.

CDR3 protein: CAISEGRPANTGELFF
CDR3 DNA: TGTGCCATCAGTGAGGGGAGGCCCGCGAACACCGGGGAGCTGTTTTTT
CDR3 length: 16
clone size: NA
D gene: NA
V gene: TRBV10-3
J gene: TRBJ2-2

CDR3 protein: CASSPQPDRGSEKLFF
CDR3 DNA: TGTGCCAGCAGCCCCCAACCGGACAGGGGGAGTGAAAAACTGTTTTTT
CDR3 length: 16
clone size: once
D gene: TRBD1
V gene: TRBV7-2
J gene: TRBJ1-4

CDR3 protein: CASGALGGGTDTQYF
CDR3 DNA: TGTGCCAGCGGTGCCTTAGGGGGTGGCACAGATACGCAGTATTTT
CDR3 length: 15
clone size: NA
D gene: NA
V gene: TRBV7-7
J gene: TRBJ2-3

CDR3 protein: CASSYQTENYGYTF
CDR3 DNA: TGTGCCAGCAGCTATCAGACAGAGAACTATGGCTACACCTTC
CDR3 length: 14
clone size: few
D gene: NA
V gene: TRBV2
J gene: TRBJ1-2

CDR3 protein: CASSVLPGQGNEQFF
CDR3 DNA: TGTGCCAGCAGTGTTCTCCCGGGACAGGGCAATGAGCAGTTCTTC
CDR3 length: 15
clone size: NA
D gene: TRBD1
V gene: TRBV6-4
J gene: TRBJ2-1

CDR3 protein: CASSLGDETSFKEQYF
CDR3 DNA: TGTGCCAGCAGCTTAGGCGATGAGACATCCTTTAAGGAGCAGTACTTC
CDR3 length: 16
clone size: NA
D gene: NA
V gene: TRBV7-6
J gene: TRBJ2-7

CDR3 protein: CASSLRDTGLAGHEQYF
CDR3 DNA: TGTGCCAGCAGCTTGAGGGATACCGGACTAGCGGGGCACGAGCAGTACTTC
CDR3 length: 17
clone size: few
D gene: TRBD2
V gene: TRBV7-8
J gene: TRBJ2-7

CDR3 protein: CSAGGQPNEQFF
CDR3 DNA: TGCAGCGCGGGCGGGCAACCTAATGAGCAGTTCTTC
CDR3 length: 12
clone size: few
D gene: NA
V gene: TRBV29-1
J gene: TRBJ2-1

CDR3 protein: CASSFVQRGNTQYF
CDR3 DNA: TGTGCCAGCAGCTTCGTACAGAGGGGGAATACGCAGTATTTT
CDR3 length: 14
clone size: once
D gene: NA
V gene: TRBV7-2
J gene: TRBJ2-3

CDR3 protein: CASTGTSYEQYF
CDR3 DNA: TGTGCCAGTACAGGGACCTCCTACGAGCAGTACTTC
CDR3 length: 12
clone size: NA
D gene: NA
V gene: TRBV6-5
J gene: TRBJ2-7

CDR3 protein: CASSVEGHLEDEQYF
CDR3 DNA: TGTGCCAGCAGCGTAGAGGGGCACCTCGAGGACGAGCAGTACTTC
CDR3 length: 15
clone size: few
D gene: NA
V gene: TRBV9
J gene: TRBJ2-7

CDR3 protein: CASSQSPAGGITDTQYF
CDR3 DNA: TGCGCCAGCAGCCAATCTCCGGCGGGGGGGATCACAGATACGCAGTATTTT
CDR3 length: 17
clone size: once
D gene: TRBD2
V gene: TRBV4-3
J gene: TRBJ2-3

CDR3 protein: CASSLGGARDEAFF
CDR3 DNA: TGTGCCAGCAGCTTAGGGGGGGCGCGGGATGAAGCTTTCTTT
CDR3 length: 14
clone size: NA
D gene: NA
V gene: TRBV7-3
J gene: TRBJ1-1

CDR3 protein: CASRRGGSSNQPQHF
CDR3 DNA: TGTGCCAGCAGGAGGGGGGGCTCCAGCAATCAGCCCCAGCATTTT
CDR3 length: 15
clone size: NA
D gene: NA
V gene: TRBV6-1
J gene: TRBJ1-5

CDR3 protein: CASSSSGGAYNEQFF
CDR3 DNA: TGTGCCAGCAGCTCCAGCGGGGGGGCATACAATGAGCAGTTCTTC
CDR3 length: 15
clone size: NA
D gene: TRBD2
V gene: TRBV11-2
J gene: TRBJ2-1

CDR3 protein: CASSLEGAEAFF
CDR3 DNA: TGCGCCAGCAGCTTGGAAGGGGCTGAAGCTTTCTTT
CDR3 length: 12
clone size: NA
D gene: NA
V gene: TRBV5-1
J gene: TRBJ1-1

CDR3 protein: CASRAGQNVKTQYF
CDR3 DNA: TGTGCCAGCAGGGCGGGACAGAACGTAAAGACCCAGTACTTC
CDR3 length: 14
clone size: NA
D gene: NA
V gene: TRBV7-2
J gene: TRBJ2-5

CDR3 protein: CASSLYRGTEAFF
CDR3 DNA: TGTGCCAGCAGCTTATACAGGGGCACTGAAGCTTTCTTT
CDR3 length: 13
clone size: NA
D gene: TRBD1
V gene: TRBV7-3
J gene: TRBJ1-1

CDR3 protein: CASSIGQQSWGYTF
CDR3 DNA: TGTGCCAGCAGCATAGGACAGCAGTCGTGGGGCTACACCTTC
CDR3 length: 14
clone size: NA
D gene: NA
V gene: TRBV9
J gene: TRBJ1-2

CDR3 protein: CASSLTGTGVWHF
CDR3 DNA: TGTGCCAGCAGTTTGACAGGGACCGGGGTGTGGCATTTT
CDR3 length: 13
clone size: NA
D gene: TRBD1
V gene: TRBV27
J gene: TRBJ1-5

CDR3 protein: CASSLKGRAAQPQHF
CDR3 DNA: TGTGCCAGCAGCTTAAAGGGCAGGGCTGCGCAGCCCCAGCATTTT
CDR3 length: 15
clone size: NA
D gene: NA
V gene: TRBV7-4
J gene: TRBJ1-5

CDR3 protein: CASSLPGQGATQYF
CDR3 DNA: TGTGCCAGCAGCTTGCCGGGACAGGGGGCCACCCAGTACTTC
CDR3 length: 14
clone size: NA
D gene: TRBD1
V gene: TRBV5-6
J gene: TRBJ2-5

CDR3 protein: CASTFYAGGFNEQYF
CDR3 DNA: TGTGCCAGCACCTTCTACGCGGGGGGGTTTAACGAGCAGTACTTC
CDR3 length: 15
clone size: NA
D gene: TRBD2
V gene: TRBV7-9
J gene: TRBJ2-7

CDR3 protein: CASRQTEISEAFF
CDR3 DNA: TGCGCCAGCAGGCAGACAGAAATTTCTGAAGCTTTCTTT
CDR3 length: 13
clone size: NA
D gene: NA
V gene: TRBV4-3
J gene: TRBJ1-1

CDR3 protein: CASSSSLVHRQGVYEQYF
CDR3 DNA: TGTGCCAGCAGCTCCTCATTAGTGCATCGACAGGGCGTCTACGAGCAGTACTTC
CDR3 length: 18
clone size: NA
D gene: TRBD1
V gene: TRBV11-2
J gene: TRBJ2-7

CDR3 protein: CATSVRQGDEKLFF
CDR3 DNA: TGTGCCACCAGCGTACGACAGGGTGATGAAAAACTGTTTTTT
CDR3 length: 14
clone size: NA
D gene: TRBD1
V gene: TRBV15
J gene: TRBJ1-4

CDR3 protein: CASRLSQGDSYEQYF
CDR3 DNA: TGCGCCAGCAGACTTTCACAGGGGGACTCCTACGAGCAGTACTTC
CDR3 length: 15
clone size: NA
D gene: TRBD1
V gene: TRBV4-1
J gene: TRBJ2-7

CDR3 protein: CASSPGQGSEKLFF
CDR3 DNA: TGCGCCAGCAGCCCGGGACAGGGAAGTGAAAAACTGTTTTTT
CDR3 length: 14
clone size: few
D gene: TRBD1
V gene: TRBV5-1
J gene: TRBJ1-4